A selection of T cell receptor beta chains follows, all from one sample in a study of T cell repertoires in cytomegalovirus infection. TCRdb fed the reads into MiXCR, producing one record per CDR3 protein. The sample contains a few hundred thousand distinct CDR3 sequences, 15% to 20% of which appear only once. The sequenced sample was PBMCs. The receptors were gathered from a human donor in good health (CMV status not recorded). Some clones in this sample may be carry-over from other donors' samples. The CDR3 runs from the conserved cysteine through the conserved F or W. D genes are given only for firm matches. The size entry is marked missing in some rows and otherwise reads once, few, many or a size class.

j_gene: TRBJ2-1; abundance: NA; v_gene: TRBV20-1; d_gene: TRBD2; CDR3aa: CSARDIFLAAYNEQFF; CDR3nt: TGCAGTGCTAGAGATATCTTTCTAGCGGCCTACAATGAGCAGTTCTTC
j_gene: TRBJ2-5; abundance: NA; v_gene: TRBV18; d_gene: NA; CDR3aa: CASSPGTLPETQYF; CDR3nt: TGTGCCAGCTCACCCGGGACTTTACCGGAGACCCAGTACTTC
j_gene: TRBJ2-2; abundance: few; v_gene: TRBV12-3/TRBV12-4; d_gene: NA; CDR3aa: CATSEVPNTGELFF; CDR3nt: TGTGCCACTAGCGAAGTCCCGAACACCGGGGAGCTGTTTTTT
j_gene: TRBJ2-3; abundance: NA; v_gene: TRBV10-3; d_gene: NA; CDR3aa: CAISEQKTSTDTQYF; CDR3nt: TGTGCCATCAGTGAACAGAAGACTAGCACAGATACGCAGTATTTT
j_gene: TRBJ1-6; abundance: many; v_gene: TRBV28; d_gene: NA; CDR3aa: CASSLLPRRTKVSPLHF; CDR3nt: TGTGCCAGCAGTTTACTCCCACGCCGGACAAAGGTTTCACCCCTCCACTTT
j_gene: TRBJ2-7; abundance: NA; v_gene: TRBV20-1; d_gene: NA; CDR3aa: CSARVGSNSYEQYF; CDR3nt: TGCAGTGCTAGAGTGGGGTCAAATAGCTACGAGCAGTACTTC
j_gene: TRBJ2-3; abundance: many; v_gene: TRBV7-2; d_gene: NA; CDR3aa: CASSASLAGTDTQYF; CDR3nt: TGTGCCAGCAGCGCCTCCTTGGCGGGGACAGATACGCAGTATTTT
j_gene: TRBJ2-5; abundance: many; v_gene: TRBV11-2; d_gene: NA; CDR3aa: CASRPLGISGQETQYF; CDR3nt: TGTGCCAGCAGACCCTTGGGTATTTCGGGGCAAGAGACCCAGTACTTC
j_gene: TRBJ2-5; abundance: few; v_gene: TRBV7-8; d_gene: NA; CDR3aa: CASSLAVGGRGETQYF; CDR3nt: TGTGCCAGCAGCTTAGCCGTCGGAGGACGGGGGGAGACCCAGTACTTC
j_gene: TRBJ1-5; abundance: few; v_gene: TRBV6-6; d_gene: NA; CDR3aa: CASSSGVQPQHF; CDR3nt: TGTGCCAGCAGTTCAGGGGTTCAGCCCCAGCATTTT
j_gene: TRBJ1-5; abundance: many; v_gene: TRBV28; d_gene: NA; CDR3aa: CASRGGSRSNQPQHF; CDR3nt: TGTGCCAGCAGGGGGGGGAGCCGGAGCAATCAGCCCCAGCATTTT
j_gene: TRBJ1-1; abundance: few; v_gene: TRBV12-3/TRBV12-4; d_gene: TRBD1; CDR3aa: CASRRGQGWSTEAFF; CDR3nt: TGTGCCAGCAGACGAGGACAGGGTTGGTCCACTGAAGCTTTCTTT
j_gene: TRBJ1-5; abundance: many; v_gene: TRBV12-3/TRBV12-4; d_gene: NA; CDR3aa: CASSHGGGAGSGQPQHF; CDR3nt: TGTGCCAGCAGCCACGGGGGGGGCGCGGGCTCAGGTCAGCCCCAGCATTTT
j_gene: TRBJ1-2; abundance: NA; v_gene: TRBV20-1; d_gene: NA; CDR3aa: CSARLSGTNYGYTF; CDR3nt: TGCAGTGCTAGACTTTCGGGTACTAACTATGGCTACACCTTC
j_gene: TRBJ2-2; abundance: NA; v_gene: TRBV7-2; d_gene: TRBD1; CDR3aa: CASSLEGGARTGELFF; CDR3nt: TGTGCCAGCAGCTTGGAAGGGGGCGCGCGGACCGGGGAGCTGTTTTTT
j_gene: TRBJ2-7; abundance: NA; v_gene: TRBV7-2; d_gene: NA; CDR3aa: CASSWRGEEQYF; CDR3nt: TGTGCCAGCAGCTGGAGAGGGGAAGAGCAGTACTTC
j_gene: TRBJ1-6; abundance: NA; v_gene: TRBV7-9; d_gene: NA; CDR3aa: CASSLGQKSPLHF; CDR3nt: TGTGCCAGCAGCTTGGGGCAAAAATCACCCCTCCACTTT
j_gene: TRBJ2-1; abundance: few; v_gene: TRBV10-3; d_gene: NA; CDR3aa: CAISGQYNEQFF; CDR3nt: TGTGCCATCAGTGGACAGTACAATGAGCAGTTCTTC
j_gene: TRBJ1-5; abundance: NA; v_gene: TRBV12-3/TRBV12-4; d_gene: NA; CDR3aa: CASSFGGYSNQPQHF; CDR3nt: TGTGCCAGCAGTTTTGGAGGATATAGCAATCAGCCCCAGCATTTT
j_gene: TRBJ2-1; abundance: NA; v_gene: TRBV4-3; d_gene: NA; CDR3aa: CASSQDGHRINEQFF; CDR3nt: TGCGCCAGCAGCCAAGACGGACACAGAATCAATGAGCAGTTCTTC
j_gene: TRBJ2-2; abundance: few; v_gene: TRBV5-5; d_gene: NA; CDR3aa: CASSPRGTNTGELFF; CDR3nt: TGTGCCAGCAGCCCGAGGGGGACGAACACCGGGGAGCTGTTTTTT
j_gene: TRBJ2-2; abundance: few; v_gene: TRBV20-1; d_gene: NA; CDR3aa: CSAAPGRGPLNTGELFF; CDR3nt: TGCAGTGCCGCCCCGGGACGGGGGCCGTTAAACACCGGGGAGCTGTTTTTT
j_gene: TRBJ1-4; abundance: few; v_gene: TRBV24-1; d_gene: NA; CDR3aa: CATSDRLAEKLFF; CDR3nt: TGTGCCACCAGTGATCGGTTGGCGGAAAAACTGTTTTTT
j_gene: TRBJ2-7; abundance: few; v_gene: TRBV9; d_gene: NA; CDR3aa: CASSVEAVSYEQYF; CDR3nt: TGTGCCAGCAGCGTAGAGGCGGTCTCCTACGAGCAGTACTTC
j_gene: TRBJ1-5; abundance: NA; v_gene: TRBV20-1; d_gene: NA; CDR3aa: CSANGLRQNQPQHF; CDR3nt: TGCAGTGCTAACGGGTTGAGGCAAAATCAGCCCCAGCATTTT
j_gene: TRBJ2-7; abundance: few; v_gene: TRBV5-4; d_gene: NA; CDR3aa: CASSLVFRDEQYF; CDR3nt: TGTGCCAGCAGCTTAGTATTCCGAGACGAGCAGTACTTC
j_gene: TRBJ2-1; abundance: NA; v_gene: TRBV20-1; d_gene: TRBD2; CDR3aa: CSARDPLAGDNEQFF; CDR3nt: TGCAGTGCTAGAGATCCCCTAGCGGGGGATAATGAGCAGTTCTTC
j_gene: TRBJ1-1; abundance: NA; v_gene: TRBV7-9; d_gene: NA; CDR3aa: CASSPISGTEAFF; CDR3nt: TGTGCCAGCAGTCCTATTTCGGGGACAGAAGCTTTCTTT
j_gene: TRBJ2-4; abundance: few; v_gene: TRBV7-2; d_gene: TRBD2; CDR3aa: CASSLGLRGGGNIQYF; CDR3nt: TGTGCCAGCAGCTTAGGTCTGCGGGGGGGCGGGAACATTCAGTACTTC
j_gene: TRBJ2-3; abundance: many; v_gene: TRBV7-9; d_gene: NA; CDR3aa: CASREGRSTDTQYF; CDR3nt: TGTGCCAGCCGCGAGGGGAGAAGCACAGATACGCAGTATTTT
j_gene: TRBJ2-6; abundance: NA; v_gene: TRBV18; d_gene: NA; CDR3aa: CASSPLSGFGANVLTF; CDR3nt: TGTGCCAGCTCACCTCTATCGGGGTTCGGGGCCAACGTCCTGACTTTC
j_gene: TRBJ1-2; abundance: few; v_gene: TRBV27; d_gene: NA; CDR3aa: CASSSTRDRNYGYTF; CDR3nt: TGTGCCAGCAGTTCCACCCGAGACAGGAACTATGGCTACACCTTC
j_gene: TRBJ2-7; abundance: NA; v_gene: TRBV3-1; d_gene: TRBD1; CDR3aa: CASSRRPGQGYEQYF; CDR3nt: TGTGCCAGCAGCAGGCGACCGGGACAGGGTTACGAGCAGTACTTC
j_gene: TRBJ2-3; abundance: few; v_gene: TRBV20-1; d_gene: NA; CDR3aa: CSAAGEQGALDTQYF; CDR3nt: TGCAGTGCCGCGGGGGAGCAGGGGGCTTTGGATACGCAGTATTTT
j_gene: TRBJ1-2; abundance: NA; v_gene: TRBV6-1; d_gene: TRBD1; CDR3aa: CASSTGQGARRYGYTF; CDR3nt: TGTGCCAGCAGTACAGGACAGGGGGCGCGTCGGTATGGCTACACCTTC
j_gene: TRBJ1-4; abundance: few; v_gene: TRBV2; d_gene: NA; CDR3aa: CASHPVEAEKLFF; CDR3nt: TGTGCCAGCCATCCCGTCGAGGCGGAAAAACTGTTTTTT
j_gene: TRBJ2-7; abundance: few; v_gene: TRBV27; d_gene: NA; CDR3aa: CASRFAGRDHEQYF; CDR3nt: TGTGCCAGCAGATTTGCAGGCAGGGACCACGAGCAGTACTTC
j_gene: TRBJ1-3; abundance: NA; v_gene: TRBV6-6; d_gene: TRBD1; CDR3aa: CASSYGELTGRPGNTIYF; CDR3nt: TGTGCCAGCAGTTACGGAGAGTTGACAGGGAGACCTGGAAACACCATATATTTT
j_gene: TRBJ2-1; abundance: NA; v_gene: TRBV12-3/TRBV12-4; d_gene: NA; CDR3aa: CASSLAGAFYNEQFF; CDR3nt: TGTGCCAGCAGTTTAGCGGGGGCCTTCTACAATGAGCAGTTCTTC
j_gene: TRBJ1-1; abundance: many; v_gene: TRBV11-2; d_gene: NA; CDR3aa: CASSHSDGYLNTEAFF; CDR3nt: TGTGCCAGCAGTCACTCGGACGGTTACCTGAACACTGAAGCTTTCTTT
j_gene: TRBJ2-1; abundance: many; v_gene: TRBV7-2; d_gene: TRBD2; CDR3aa: CASSIQRGANEQFF; CDR3nt: TGTGCCAGCAGCATCCAGCGGGGGGCCAATGAGCAGTTCTTC
j_gene: TRBJ1-2; abundance: NA; v_gene: TRBV27; d_gene: NA; CDR3aa: CASSSIQQGTDGYTF; CDR3nt: TGTGCCAGCAGTTCGATACAGCAGGGAACGGATGGCTACACCTTC
j_gene: TRBJ1-5; abundance: many; v_gene: TRBV6-1; d_gene: NA; CDR3aa: CASSESVGSDNQPQHF; CDR3nt: TGTGCCAGCAGTGAATCGGTAGGGAGCGATAATCAGCCCCAGCATTTT
j_gene: TRBJ1-6; abundance: many; v_gene: TRBV7-6; d_gene: TRBD1; CDR3aa: CASSSTGTGNSPLHF; CDR3nt: TGTGCCAGCAGCTCAACCGGGACAGGAAATTCACCCCTCCACTTT